A single sample gave rise to the 29 T cell receptor beta chains below, sequenced in a study of cytomegalovirus exposure and HLA in healthy donors. Amplification used 60 Vbeta primers and 13 Jbeta primers. TCRdb keeps only in-frame clones here, not all; method: immunoSEQ multiplex PCR. The table lists some 82,000 clones, approximately 84% of them singletons. Sequencing was done on a sample of PBMCs. The origin of the receptors is a woman aged 50 to 60 in good health and CMV-seronegative.

The chain employs TRBV27 and TRBJ2-1; D gene ambiguous. V was shortened by 2 bases and J by 0 bases, with 5 bases between the two germline ends. This CDR3 comprises 14 residues. Germline lookup yields CDR1 MNHEY and CDR2 SMNVEV (reference sequence). The CDR3 DNA reads TGTGCCAGCAGTTTACAGAACTCCTACAATGAGCAGTTCTTC. It yields the protein CASSLQNSYNEQFF.

The table lists this clone with a few counts. The rearrangement links TRBV6-5 to TRBJ2-2, with 10 nucleotides matching TRBD1. The CDR3 has 15 residues. Trimming took 7 bases from V and 6 from J; bases not matched to a gene: 8. CDR1 and CDR2 (germline): MNHEY, SVGAGI. In nucleotides, the CDR3 is TGTGCCAGCAAATCCGGGACAGGGGATTCCGGGGAGCTGTTTTTT. Residues: CASKSGTGDSGELFF.

The genes are TRBV2 and TRBJ2-5; D call uncertain. V lost 7 bases to trimming and J lost 2 bases, with 14 bases between them. The CDR3 length is 14 residues. Germline values: CDR1 SNHLY, CDR2 FYNNEI. The CDR3 reads CASMQNSGQETQYF. As DNA, the CDR3 is TGTGCCAGCATGCAAAACAGTGGTCAAGAGACCCAGTACTTC.

The rearrangement joins TRBV4-3 to TRBJ2-5, with 9 bases fitting TRBD2. The CDR3 length is 15 residues. V shed 0 bases, J shed 4 bases, and the junction held 3 bases outside the gene matches. Germline V gene data show CDR1 as LGHNA and CDR2 as YSLEER. The CDR3 here is CASSQDLAGIETQYF. CDR3 nucleotide sequence: TGCGCCAGCAGCCAAGACCTAGCGGGGATAGAGACCCAGTACTTC.

This rearrangement joins TRBV27 to TRBJ1-2, with 7 bases fitting TRBD1. This CDR3 spans 14 amino acids. Unmatched junction bases numbered 10, after V lost 5 bases and J lost 7 bases. Looked up from germline, CDR1 is MNHEY and CDR2 is SMNVEV (reference sequence). The CDR3 reads CASSPSYRGFGYTF. The CDR3 bases are TGTGCCAGCAGTCCCTCGTACAGGGGCTTTGGCTACACCTTC.

The genes are TRBV6-1 and TRBJ2-7; 8 bases match TRBD1. The V segment lost 4 bases and the J segment 1 base; nucleotides outside the gene matches: 12. The CDR3 runs 17 residues. CDR1 MNHNS and CDR2 SASEGT come from the germline V gene. In nucleotides, the CDR3 is TGTGCCAGCAGTGGGGGTTTCACGGGGGACAGGTCCTACGAGCAGTACGTC. Its protein product is CASSGGFTGDRSYEQYV.

The CDR3 is CASSQDSWRYGYTF. The CDR3 DNA reads as TGCGCCAGCAGCCAAGACTCTTGGAGGTATGGCTACACCTTC. The chain recombines TRBV4-3 with TRBJ1-2; D is uncertain. Trimming removed 0 bases at V and 5 bases at J, with 10 bases between. The CDR3 sequence is 14 residues long. The germline V gene has CDR1 LGHNA and CDR2 YSLEER.

The rearrangement joins TRBV19 to TRBJ1-1; D might be TRBD1 (6 bases). Germline CDR1 is LNHDA and CDR2 is SQIVND (reference sequence). The CDR3 is made up of 14 amino acids. V lost 3 bases and J lost 7, with 15 bases in between. CDR3 coding DNA: TGTGCCAGTAGTATTTCGACAGGACCGGATGAAGCTTTCTTT. Protein sequence: CASSISTGPDEAFF.

The V gene is TRBV4-1, the J gene TRBJ2-2; tentatively, D is TRBD1 (5 bases). With 4 bases removed from V and 5 bases from J, the gap between germline ends came to 14 bases. There are 15 residues in the CDR3. Per germline, CDR1 MGHRA and CDR2 YSYEKL. DNA of the CDR3: TGCGCCAGCAGCCCCCTAGGGGTGGCGACCGGGGAGCTGTTTTTT. As protein: CASSPLGVATGELFF.

V gene TRBV6-1 combines with J gene TRBJ2-5; TRBD1 agrees at 11 bases. CDR1 is MNHNS, CDR2 SASEGT, per germline. V was clipped by 6 bases and J by 4 bases; unmatched bases: 7. The CDR3 spans 15 residues. The DNA for the CDR3 is TGTGCCAGCAGACCCTGGGGACAGGGGGGAGAGACCCAGTACTTC. Residues: CASRPWGQGGETQYF.

This clone turned up a few times. This chain uses TRBV28 with TRBJ1-1, with TRBD1 identical over 9 bases. The J segment lost 2 bases and the V segment lost 9 bases, leaving 10 bases of the junction unmatched. Per the germline V gene, CDR1 is MDHEN and CDR2 is SYDVKM. This CDR3 spans 15 amino acids. The CDR3 DNA reads as TGTGCCAGTCGTACAGGGGGCGCCACAAACACTGAAGCTTTCTTT. Its translation: CASRTGGATNTEAFF.

This sequence joins TRBV28 and TRBJ2-5, with D maybe TRBD2 (5 bases). Germline V gene lookup returns CDR1 MDHEN and CDR2 SYDVKM. Trimming stripped 6 bases from V and 11 bases from J, with 19 bases between. The CDR3 sequence is 13 residues long. The CDR3 bases are TGTGCCAGCAGCTTCAGGATTGCGGAGGAGCAGTACTTC. Residues: CASSFRIAEEQYF.

The chain employs TRBV4-2 and TRBJ1-5; D unclear. The CDR3 is 14 amino acids. CDR1 and CDR2 from the germline V gene are LGHNA and YNFKEQ. Trimming pared 0 bases from V and 6 bases from J, leaving 9 bases between. The CDR3 DNA follows: TGTGCCAGCAGCCAAGACGAACGGGGTCAGCCCCAGCATTTT. This sequence encodes CASSQDERGQPQHF.

The chain combines TRBV29-1 with TRBJ1-1, with D perhaps TRBD1 (5 bases). Germline loops: CDR1 SQVTM, CDR2 ANQGSEA. The V gene lost 6 bases and the J gene lost 1 base, with 18 bases spanning the gap. This CDR3 spans 15 amino acids. The CDR3 spells CSVAPLRQRNTEAFF. For the CDR3, the DNA is TGCAGCGTCGCCCCATTAAGACAGAGGAACACTGAAGCTTTCTTT.

The chain couples TRBV4-2 to TRBJ2-3, with D possibly being TRBD2 (5 bases). The CDR3 spans 15 residues. CDR1 and CDR2 (germline): LGHNA, YNFKEQ. Trimming removed 4 bases from V and 3 bases from J, with 14 bases in between. CDR3 sequence: CASSPQEELTDTQYF. In DNA form, the CDR3 reads TGTGCCAGCAGCCCCCAGGAGGAGTTAACAGATACGCAGTATTTT.

A word on this clone: Its ends do not fully match the called genes, so a read error is possible. The chain couples TRBV7-7 to TRBJ2-2; possibly TRBD2 for D (6 bases). The CDR3 runs 14 residues. Germline CDR1 reads SSHAT; CDR2 reads FNYEAQ (reference sequence). The CDR3 DNA follows: TGTGCTAGCAGCCTCCAACTAGCAACCGGGGAGCTGTTTTTT. It encodes CASSLQLATGELFF.

This clone was observed once. The chain is built from TRBV29-1 and TRBJ2-3; D is perhaps TRBD1 (6 bases). V gave up 6 bases and J gave up 2 bases, with 18 bases separating them. CDR3 length: 15 amino acids. CDR1 SQVTM and CDR2 ANQGSEA come from the germline V gene. The CDR3 region is CSVASWGQITDTQYF. CDR3 nucleotide sequence: TGCAGCGTCGCGTCGTGGGGGCAGATCACAGATACGCAGTATTTT.

CDR3 in amino acids: CASSLAGTGEEAFF. The CDR3 DNA is TGCGCCAGCAGCTTGGCCGGGACAGGGGAAGAAGCTTTCTTT. The V gene is TRBV5-1, the J gene TRBJ1-1, with TRBD1 identical over 10 bases. This CDR3 comprises 14 residues. Germline loops: CDR1 SGHRS, CDR2 YFSETQ. V gave up 0 bases and J gave up 8 bases; unmatched junction bases: 4.

The chain is built from TRBV6-6 and TRBJ2-1; TRBD2 aligns across 12 bases. The germline CDR1 and CDR2 sequences are MNHNY and SVGAGI (reference sequence). The V and J ends lost 2 bases and 7 bases, in that order; junction bases with no gene match: 6. This CDR3 region has 16 residues. The CDR3 loop is CASSYRTGTSGNEQFF. The CDR3 DNA is TGTGCCAGCAGTTACAGAACCGGGACTAGCGGGAATGAGCAGTTCTTC.

The rearrangement joins TRBV6-1 to TRBJ1-5; no reliable D call. The length of the CDR3 is 15 residues. The germline gives CDR1 MNHNS, CDR2 SASEGT. Trimming stripped 4 bases from V and 5 bases from J, with 15 bases between. CDR3 DNA sequence: TGTGCCAGCAGTGCCGCCGGGAACTCTTATCAGCCCCAGCATTTT. Translating gives CASSAAGNSYQPQHF.

The chain recombines TRBV18 with TRBJ2-1; 8 bases match TRBD1. The germline V gene encodes CDR1 KGHSH and CDR2 LQKENI. The V gene end was trimmed by 2 bases and the J gene end by 1 base; junction bases not matched to a gene: 19. This CDR3 contains 21 residues. CDR3 in DNA: TGTGCCAGCTCACCAAAGGACTTGGACAGGGTTTGGGGCGGTTCCTACAATGAGCAGTTCTTC. As protein: CASSPKDLDRVWGGSYNEQFF.

The chain joins TRBV19 to TRBJ2-7, with TRBD1 matching over 9 bases. This CDR3 is 15 amino acids long. Germline V gene sequence: CDR1 LNHDA, CDR2 SQIVND (reference sequence). With 6 bases clipped from V and 4 bases from J, the junction kept 10 bases outside the gene matches. The CDR3 spells CASSDRGSGKYEQYF. CDR3 coding DNA: TGTGCCAGTAGCGACAGGGGGAGTGGGAAATACGAGCAGTACTTC. Using reference TRBV19 and TRBJ2-7 for the parts outside the CDR3, the full variable domain is DGGITQSPKYLFRKEGQNVTLSCEQNLNHDAMYWYRQDPGQGLRLIYYSQIVNDFQKGDIAEGYSVSREKKESFPLTVTSAQKNPTAFYLCASSDRGSGKYEQYFGPGTRLTVT.

This sequence joins TRBV18 and TRBJ1-1; D not certain. Trimming took off 3 bases at V and 0 bases at J, with 8 bases between the two ends. The CDR3 sequence is 14 residues long. Germline V gives CDR1 KGHSH, CDR2 LQKENI. The CDR3 bases are TGTGCCAGCTCACCGGGCCGGTTGAACACTGAAGCTTTCTTT. Its translation is CASSPGRLNTEAFF.

This clone was seen a handful of times. This CDR3 is CASSYSIAVDTQYF. In nucleotides, the CDR3 is TGTGCCAGCAGTTACTCGATAGCGGTAGATACGCAGTATTTT. The V gene is TRBV6-5, the J gene TRBJ2-3; TRBD2 is a possible D gene (6 bases). Trimming took 0 bases from V and 5 from J, leaving 9 bases between them. Germline V gene sequence: CDR1 MNHEY, CDR2 SVGAGI. The CDR3 is 14 residues long.

The chain couples TRBV7-3 to TRBJ2-2; maybe TRBD1 (6 bases). The V end lost 5 bases, the J end lost 4 bases, and 14 bases lay between the germline ends. The CDR3 totals 15 residues. Germline loops: CDR1 SGHTA, CDR2 FQGTGA. CDR3: CASSPNRVSTGELFF. CDR3 DNA: TGTGCCAGCAGCCCTAACAGGGTTTCCACCGGGGAGCTGTTTTTT.

The chain is built from TRBV19 and TRBJ2-7, with TRBD1 matching over 8 bases. The V gene's germline CDR1 is LNHDA and CDR2 SQIVND (reference sequence). The CDR3 length is 13 residues. The J segment lost 3 bases and the V segment lost 7 bases, leaving 5 bases of the junction unmatched. CDR3: CASNPGGDYEQYF. CDR3 DNA: TGTGCCAGTAATCCAGGGGGCGACTACGAGCAGTACTTC.

The rearrangement links TRBV6-1 to TRBJ2-3; no clear D gene. The V gene's germline CDR1 is MNHNS and CDR2 SASEGT. This CDR3 has 16 residues. Trimming took 3 bases from V and 4 from J, leaving 17 bases between them. The CDR3 DNA reads TGTGCCAGCAGTGAGAGCATAGCCGGATGGGCAGATACGCAGTATTTT. Translating it yields CASSESIAGWADTQYF.

V is TRBV19 and J is TRBJ2-7; 7 bases are a match to TRBD2. Germline V lookup: CDR1 LNHDA, CDR2 SQIVND (reference sequence). The CDR3 contains 15 residues. Trimming cost V 3 bases and J 4 bases; bases outside gene matches: 9. This chain's CDR3 is CASSIVGGGNYEQYF. The DNA of the CDR3 is TGTGCCAGTAGTATTGTTGGGGGGGGGAATTACGAGCAGTACTTC.

The chain is built from TRBV29-1 and TRBJ2-5; D is unresolved. The CDR3 covers 13 residues. Germline CDR1 reads SQVTM; CDR2 reads ANQGSEA. V was cut by 6 bases and J by 5 bases, with 16 bases left in between. The CDR3 loop reads CSVPPGVQETQYF. Written as DNA, the CDR3 is TGCAGCGTCCCTCCCGGAGTTCAGGAGACCCAGTACTTC.